Below are 20 T cell receptor beta chains sequenced from a single sample in a study of blood T cell repertoires in COVID-19. Sequencing used immunoSEQ multiplex PCR; TCRdb keeps in-frame clones, though not all of them. In the table there are 40,000 to 55,000 clones, more than 80% of which are singletons. The sequenced sample consisted of peripheral blood. The receptors originated from a man in his 70s with active COVID-19.

The V call is TRBV11-3, the J call TRBJ2-1; 9 bases match TRBD1. In germline, CDR1 is SGHNT, CDR2 YENEEA. This CDR3 spans 14 amino acids. The J segment lost 7 bases and the V segment lost 5 bases, leaving 6 bases of the junction unmatched. This chain's CDR3 is CASSPGTGRNEQFF. In nucleotides, the CDR3 is TGTGCCAGCAGCCCCGGGACAGGGAGGAATGAGCAGTTCTTC.

This clone showed up just a few times. The chain joins TRBV20-1 to TRBJ1-5, with a tentative D call TRBD1 (6 bases). CDR1 DFQATT and CDR2 SNEGSKA come from the germline V gene (reference sequence). This CDR3 has 13 amino acids. V was cut by 3 bases and J by 3 bases, with 9 bases left in between. The CDR3 sequence: CSASRTDNQPQHF. The CDR3 nucleotides are TGCAGTGCTAGTCGGACAGACAATCAGCCCCAGCATTTT.

V is TRBV18 and J is TRBJ1-2, with D maybe TRBD1 (6 bases). V lost 6 bases to trimming and J lost 4 bases, with 15 bases between them. Germline V CDR1 and CDR2: KGHSH, LQKENI. CDR3 length: 14 residues. DNA for the CDR3: TGTGCCAGCTCCCTAACCGACAGGTTCTATGGCTACACCTTC. As protein: CASSLTDRFYGYTF.

V is TRBV6-2 or TRBV6-3 and J is TRBJ1-6, with D uncertain. The CDR3 is 14 amino acids. V lost 2 bases and J 10 bases, leaving 12 bases between the germline ends. Germline CDR1 is MNHEY and CDR2 is SVGEGT. The CDR3 DNA sequence: TGTGCCAGCAGTTACGGTACCTTGGGCTCACCCCTCCACTTT. This codes for CASSYGTLGSPLHF.

This chain joins TRBV12-3 or TRBV12-4 and TRBJ2-5; TRBD1 agrees at 9 bases. This CDR3 has 12 residues. The junction had 4 bases not matched to a gene; V was cut back by 9 bases and J by 5 bases. The chain's CDR3 is CASGQGRETQYF. The CDR3, as DNA: TGTGCCAGTGGACAGGGGAGGGAGACCCAGTACTTC.

The chain has TRBV5-1 and TRBJ2-5, with 8 bases aligning to TRBD2. CDR1 and CDR2 (germline): SGHRS, YFSETQ. The CDR3 runs 15 residues. V lost 0 bases and J lost 4; bases outside the gene matches: 5. The CDR3 DNA follows: TGCGCCAGCAGCTTGGTCGGGGGGGACGGAGAGACCCAGTACTTC. Protein: CASSLVGGDGETQYF.

The CDR3 protein is CATSRDMAGRGEETQYF. The CDR3 coding sequence is TGTGCCACCAGCAGAGATATGGCAGGGAGGGGGGAAGAGACCCAGTACTTC. The chain employs TRBV15 and TRBJ2-5, with D perhaps matching TRBD2 (7 bases). This CDR3 is 17 amino acids long. The germline V and J ends were trimmed by 0 bases and 3 bases, with 17 bases remaining between them. CDR1 and CDR2 (germline): LNHNV, YYDKDF (reference sequence).

The J gene is TRBJ2-7, the V gene TRBV7-9; 8 nucleotides align to TRBD1. Germline V lookup: CDR1 SEHNR, CDR2 FQNEAQ (reference sequence). This CDR3 is 15 amino acids long. After removal of 0 bases from V and 3 bases from J, the junction contained 4 bases not matched to a gene. CDR3: CASSLAGQGLYEQYF. CDR3 in DNA: TGTGCCAGCAGCTTAGCAGGACAGGGCCTCTACGAGCAGTACTTC.

V and J are TRBV18 and TRBJ2-7, with TRBD1 as a possible D gene (6 bases). Germline lookup yields CDR1 KGHSH and CDR2 LQKENI. The CDR3 runs to 14 residues. V shed 6 bases and J shed 3 bases, with 15 bases lying between them. The CDR3 bases are TGTGCCAGCTCTCCCCCGGGACATCACTACGAGCAGTACTTC. It encodes CASSPPGHHYEQYF.

CDR3 sequence: CASSLGQMNTEAFF. The DNA of the CDR3 is TGTGCCAGCAGCTTAGGACAGATGAACACTGAAGCTTTCTTT. J is TRBJ1-1 and V is TRBV5-6, with D perhaps TRBD1 (6 bases). Germline CDR1 SGHDT, CDR2 YYEEEE. V lost 2 bases to trimming and J lost 0 bases, with 8 bases between them. This CDR3 is 14 amino acids long.

V usage is TRBV2 and J usage is TRBJ2-3, with 7 bases identical to TRBD1. This CDR3 contains 14 residues. Losses at the gene ends were 5 bases for V and 2 bases for J; bases not matched to a gene: 4. The germline gives CDR1 SNHLY, CDR2 FYNNEI. CDR3 in DNA: TGTGCCAGCAGTCGACAGGGAACCACAGATACGCAGTATTTT. This sequence encodes CASSRQGTTDTQYF.

For the CDR3, the DNA is TGTGCCAGCAGCACTGGACTAGCGGGGGGTACGTTCTTC. Protein product: CASSTGLAGGTFF. The chain links TRBV5-6 to TRBJ2-1, with 14 bases aligning to TRBD2. CDR1 SGHDT and CDR2 YYEEEE come from the germline V gene. The J segment lost 15 bases and the V segment lost 4 bases, leaving 6 bases of the junction unmatched. The CDR3 is 13 amino acids.

The chain couples TRBV3-1 (or the pseudogene TRBV3-2) to TRBJ2-2; TRBD1 agrees at 8 bases. The CDR3 is 17 amino acids. Unmatched junction bases numbered 11, after V lost 5 bases and J lost 3 bases. Germline CDR1 and CDR2: LGHDT and YNNKEL (reference sequence). Here the CDR3 reads CASSYRRTGLDTGELFF. DNA for the CDR3: TGTGCCAGCAGCTACAGACGGACAGGGCTGGACACCGGGGAGCTGTTTTTT.

The DNA of the CDR3 is TGTGCCAGCAGCCTGCAACGCCCGTCAGGGCGCACTAATGAAAAACTGTTTTTT. This translates into CASSLQRPSGRTNEKLFF. The chain recombines TRBV16 with TRBJ1-4; tentatively, D is TRBD1 (5 bases). The CDR3 extends over 18 amino acids. Deletions cut 4 bases from V and 2 bases from J, with 20 bases between. In germline, CDR1 is KGHSY, CDR2 FQNENV.

The J gene is TRBJ1-2, the V gene TRBV6-5; D is perhaps TRBD1 (5 bases). V was shortened by 5 bases and J by 6 bases, with 19 bases between the two germline ends. Germline V gives CDR1 MNHEY, CDR2 SVGAGI. CDR3 length equals 15 residues. The DNA for the CDR3 is TGTGCCAGCAGTCTTCGACAGACGGTCCCAGATGGCTACACCTTC. It translates to CASSLRQTVPDGYTF.

The J gene is TRBJ2-6, the V gene TRBV3-1 (or the pseudogene TRBV3-2); the match to TRBD1 covers 9 bases. This CDR3 has 21 amino acids. In germline, CDR1 is LGHDT, CDR2 YNNKEL (reference sequence). V shed 0 bases, J shed 1 base, and the junction held 13 bases outside the gene matches. In DNA form, the CDR3 reads TGTGCCAGCAGCCAAGAGTTTGGTTCGGGGACAGGGTTTTCTGGGGCCAACGTCCTGACTTTC. Protein product: CASSQEFGSGTGFSGANVLTF.

This chain connects TRBV5-1 to TRBJ2-1, with 8 bases aligning to TRBD2. The CDR3 totals 15 residues. The J segment lost 7 bases and the V segment lost 1 base, leaving 7 bases of the junction unmatched. Germline values: CDR1 SGHRS, CDR2 YFSETQ. The CDR3 region is CASSLWAGGLNEQFF. Written as DNA, the CDR3 is TGCGCCAGCAGCTTGTGGGCGGGGGGCCTGAATGAGCAGTTCTTC.

This clone was recorded only once. The rearrangement joins TRBV30 to TRBJ1-4; D call uncertain. The CDR3 loop spans 12 amino acids. The V gene lost 2 bases and the J gene lost 5 bases, with 6 bases spanning the gap. CDR1 is GTSNPN, CDR2 SVGIG, per germline (reference sequence). As DNA, the CDR3 is TGTGCCTGGAGTTATCAGAATGAAAAACTGTTTTTT. Encoded protein: CAWSYQNEKLFF.

The genes are TRBV6-6 and TRBJ2-7; possibly TRBD1 for D (5 bases). CDR1 is MNHNY, CDR2 SVGAGI, per germline (reference sequence). Between the trimmed V and J ends, which lost 3 bases and 3 bases, there was a span of 12 bases. CDR3 length: 14 amino acids. The CDR3 region is CASSYGAGLYEQYF. In nucleotides, the CDR3 is TGTGCCAGCAGTTATGGGGCAGGGCTCTACGAGCAGTACTTC.

This sequence joins TRBV5-1 and TRBJ2-3; D may be TRBD1 (5 bases). V lost 5 bases to trimming and J lost 3 bases, with 13 bases between them. The CDR3 totals 14 residues. Germline V gene lookup returns CDR1 SGHRS and CDR2 YFSETQ. In DNA form, the CDR3 reads TGCGCCAGCAGTTTGAATCAGGGTACAGATACGCAGTATTTT. Translated, it gives CASSLNQGTDTQYF.